These 17 T cell receptor beta chains came from one sample sequenced in a study of neoadjuvant nivolumab and ipilimumab in lung cancer. Sequenced by immunoSEQ multiplex PCR; TCRdb stores in-frame clones only, minus some. The data hold about 4,000 clones, with approximately 71% observed a single time. The sequenced sample was peripheral blood, obtained after neoadjuvant nivolumab, alone or with ipilimumab, at or shortly before surgery. These receptors came from an adult with non-small cell lung cancer.

The chain employs TRBV11-2 and TRBJ2-3, with 7 bases matching TRBD2. The germline gives CDR1 SGHAT, CDR2 FQNNGV. The CDR3 totals 16 residues. V shed 1 base and J 0 bases; nucleotides not matched to a gene: 4. CDR3 residues: CASSLGFSGSTDTQYF. CDR3 in DNA: TGTGCCAGCAGCTTAGGTTTTAGCGGGAGCACAGATACGCAGTATTTT.

The chain employs TRBV7-9 and TRBJ2-3; possible D gene TRBD2, 6 bases. Germline loops: CDR1 SEHNR, CDR2 FQNEAQ (reference sequence). V was trimmed by 1 base and J by 6 bases, leaving 11 bases between them. The CDR3 is 14 amino acids. CDR3 sequence reads: CASSLGDLGDTQYF. The CDR3 DNA reads as TGTGCCAGCAGCTTAGGGGACTTAGGGGATACGCAGTATTTT.

This clone was seen only a few times. The chain combines TRBV7-6 with TRBJ2-7, with 10 positions matching TRBD2. Trimming cost V 1 base and J 4 bases; bases outside gene matches: 7. This CDR3 is built from 16 residues. The germline CDR1 and CDR2 sequences are SGHVS and FNYEAQ. CDR3 sequence reads: CASSLVGASGSYEQYF. In DNA, the CDR3 is TGTGCCAGCAGCTTAGTGGGGGCTAGCGGGAGTTACGAGCAGTACTTC.

The chain uses TRBV11-1 and TRBJ2-1; D could derive from TRBD1 or TRBD2 (5 bases each). Between the trimmed V and J ends, which lost 5 bases and 7 bases, there was a span of 18 bases. This CDR3 region has 15 residues. Germline CDR1 SGHAT, CDR2 FQDESV (reference sequence). The CDR3 here is CASSPAQGRRNEQFF. The CDR3 DNA sequence: TGTGCCAGCAGCCCAGCCCAGGGACGAAGGAATGAGCAGTTCTTC.

This chain uses TRBV28 with TRBJ1-2, with TRBD1 identical over 7 bases. The length of the CDR3 is 15 residues. CDR1 and CDR2 (germline): MDHEN, SYDVKM. Germline trimming cut 6 bases from V and 3 bases from J; bases unmatched to any gene: 10. The CDR3 DNA reads as TGTGCCAGCAGAAGGGGGCGCGCGGTATACTATGGCTACACCTTC. Protein sequence: CASRRGRAVYYGYTF.

The chain links TRBV28 to TRBJ1-5; D gene ambiguous. Looked up from germline, CDR1 is MDHEN and CDR2 is SYDVKM. V lost 7 bases and J lost 0, with 4 bases in between. The CDR3 sequence is 12 residues long. The CDR3 DNA reads as TGTGCCAGCACAAATAGCAATCAGCCCCAGCATTTT. Translating it yields CASTNSNQPQHF.

This clone appeared a few times. The chain carries TRBV5-1 and TRBJ1-1; tentatively, D is TRBD1 (6 bases). The CDR3 is 14 amino acids. V lost 5 bases to trimming and J lost 4 bases, with 15 bases between them. Germline-derived CDR1 and CDR2 are SGHRS and YFSETQ. This CDR3 reads CASSPGQVGTEAFF. The CDR3 DNA reads as TGCGCCAGCAGTCCGGGACAAGTGGGCACTGAAGCTTTCTTT. Based on the CDR3 plus reference TRBV5-1 and TRBJ1-1, the full variable domain is KAGVTQTPRYLIKTRGQQVTLSCSPISGHRSVSWYQQTPGQGLQFLFEYFSETQRNKGNFPGRFSGRQFSNSRSEMNVSTLELGDSALYLCASSPGQVGTEAFFGQGTRLTVV.

This clone appeared a single time. V is TRBV29-1 and J is TRBJ1-3, with 7 bases aligning to TRBD1. The V segment lost 5 bases and the J segment 4 bases; nucleotides outside the gene matches: 2. Germline CDR1 is SQVTM and CDR2 is ANQGSEA. The CDR3 runs 12 residues. The CDR3 DNA reads TGCAGCGTTCGGACAGGCGGAAACACCATATATTTT. Translating gives CSVRTGGNTIYF.

The chain is built from TRBV7-9 and TRBJ2-7; TRBD1 might be the D (6 bases). The CDR3 covers 16 residues. V was clipped by 6 bases and J by 2 bases, with 20 bases between them. The germline V gene has CDR1 SEHNR and CDR2 FQNEAQ (reference sequence). CDR3 protein: CASSPTQGRGAYEQYF. The CDR3 nucleotides are TGTGCCAGCAGTCCAACACAGGGAAGAGGGGCCTACGAGCAGTACTTC.

The chain employs TRBV5-6 and TRBJ2-3; 8 bases align to TRBD2. The CDR3 contains 17 residues. Germline V gene data show CDR1 as SGHDT and CDR2 as YYEEEE. Unmatched junction bases numbered 6, after V lost 0 bases and J lost 0 bases. The CDR3 DNA follows: TGTGCCAGCAGCTTGGTGTCTAGCGGGTCTAGCACAGATACGCAGTATTTT. Translated: CASSLVSSGSSTDTQYF.

The chain links TRBV7-9 to TRBJ1-5, with 8 bases matching TRBD1. From germline, CDR1 is SEHNR and CDR2 FQNEAQ (reference sequence). Trimming at V came to 4 bases and at J to 1 base, leaving 3 bases not matched to a gene. The CDR3 is made up of 15 amino acids. CDR3 nucleotide sequence: TGTGCCAGCAGCTCGACAGGGGACAGCAATCAGCCCCAGCATTTT. Translating it yields CASSSTGDSNQPQHF.

The V call is TRBV7-6, the J call TRBJ2-2; D gene ambiguous. The CDR3 runs 13 residues. Germline CDR1 SGHVS, CDR2 FNYEAQ. The V end lost 0 bases, the J end lost 6 bases, and 5 bases lay between the germline ends. CDR3 amino acids: CASSLALAGELFF. As DNA, the CDR3 is TGTGCCAGCAGCTTAGCGTTGGCCGGGGAGCTGTTTTTT.

The genes are TRBV11-1 and TRBJ2-5; TRBD2 might be the D (6 bases). The V gene's germline CDR1 is SGHAT and CDR2 FQDESV (reference sequence). CDR3 length: 15 amino acids. V dropped 0 bases and J dropped 5 bases, with 13 bases sitting between them. CDR3 in amino acids: CASSLAEGLQETQYF. The CDR3, as DNA: TGTGCCAGCAGCTTAGCGGAGGGACTGCAGGAGACCCAGTACTTC. The variable domain in full, completed from reference TRBV11-1 and TRBJ2-5, reads EAEVAQSPRYKITEKSQAVAFWCDPISGHATLYWYRQILGQGPELLVQFQDESVVDDSQLPKDRFSAERLKGVDSTLKIQPAELGDSAMYLCASSLAEGLQETQYFGPGTRLLVL.

This clone was picked up a small number of times. The rearrangement links TRBV7-9 to TRBJ1-2; D remains unclear. The length of the CDR3 is 17 residues. CDR1 and CDR2 (germline): SEHNR, FQNEAQ (reference sequence). The germline V and J ends were trimmed by 5 bases and 4 bases, with 23 bases remaining between them. CDR3 nucleotides: TGTGCCAGCAGCCCGAATAGGGCGGATCCTCCGGTCTATGGCTACACCTTC. It specifies CASSPNRADPPVYGYTF. Full variable domain (rest looked up from reference TRBV7-9 and TRBJ1-2): DTGVSQNPRHKITKRGQNVTFRCDPISEHNRLYWYRQTLGQGPEFLTYFQNEAQLEKSRLLSDRFSAERPKGSFSTLEIQRTEQGDSAMYLCASSPNRADPPVYGYTFGSGTRLTVV.

The gene calls are TRBV19 and TRBJ2-1, with 9 bases identical to TRBD2. The CDR3 has 16 amino acids. CDR1 and CDR2 (germline): LNHDA, SQIVND (reference sequence). Trimming took 3 bases from V and 7 from J; bases not matched to a gene: 10. The CDR3: CASSIGVSGRGNEQFF. Written as DNA, the CDR3 is TGTGCCAGTAGTATCGGCGTTAGCGGGAGAGGAAATGAGCAGTTCTTC.

This clone was seen just once. V gene TRBV29-1 combines with J gene TRBJ1-1, with 9 bases fitting TRBD1. With 6 bases clipped from V and 3 bases from J, the junction kept 5 bases outside the gene matches. The germline CDR1 and CDR2 sequences are SQVTM and ANQGSEA. The CDR3 covers 13 residues. This chain's CDR3 is CSVRRTGDTEAFF. In DNA form, the CDR3 reads TGCAGCGTGCGGCGGACAGGGGACACTGAAGCTTTCTTT.

This chain uses TRBV11-3 with TRBJ2-1; 10 bases line up with TRBD1. From germline, CDR1 is SGHNT and CDR2 YENEEA. CDR3 size: 16 residues. V shed 1 base and J 4 bases; nucleotides not matched to a gene: 4. The CDR3 protein is CASSLGGTGVYNEQFF. The CDR3 nucleotides are TGTGCCAGCAGCTTAGGGGGGACAGGGGTATACAATGAGCAGTTCTTC.